This T cell receptor (beta chain) comes out of a study of blood T cell repertoires in COVID-19. Study as a whole: Material from acute and convalescent COVID-19 was sourced from the United States, Italy and Spain. PBMCs, B-cell-depleted T cells, or T cells were the source of the cDNA or gDNA that made up the material.

The table lists this clone with a few counts. The germline V gene encodes CDR1 GTSNPN and CDR2 SVGIG (reference sequence). Trimming at V came to 0 bases and at J to 11 bases, leaving 6 bases not matched to a gene. The CDR3 runs to 12 residues. Authors' data handling: Reference gene primer amplification gave estimated nucleated cell counts. The data were produced by immunoSEQ multiplex PCR, yet TCRdb's version contains in-frame clones alone and is incomplete. V and J calls and clone size are as listed in that table; D and trimming were resolved from the DNA. The sample includes under 75,000 clones, approximately 80% of them seen just once.

The chain employs TRBV30 and TRBJ1-1, with TRBD1 matching over 7 bases. This TCR was recovered from a woman between 70 and 85 years old with acute or convalescent COVID-19. The specimen was peripheral blood. The CDR3 DNA follows: TGTGCCTGGAGTGTCCTAGACAGGGCCGCTTTCTTT. Amino acids: CAWSVLDRAAFF.